The rows below give T cell receptor beta chains drawn from one sample of a study of identical twins. TCRdb independently ran MiXCR on the 5' RACE reads; one entry per CDR3 protein. In the table there are around 690,000 distinct CDR3 sequences, around 21% of which are singletons. These same data were also listed under a study on T cells expressing NK-cell markers.

What was sequenced was PBMCs. These TCRs come from a woman aged 18-29 years in good health. Both conserved end residues are part of each CDR3. A D gene is named only where the DNA matches it firmly. Some rows mark clone size as missing; the rest say once, few, many or name a class of expanded clone.

many	12	TRBV6-6	TRBJ1-1	NA	TGTGCCAGCAGAGGCATGAACACTGAAGCTTTCTTT	CASRGMNTEAFF
many	16	TRBV5-1	TRBJ1-1	NA	TGCGCCAGCAGGCGTATTTCCGGGACTGAGAACACTGAAGCTTTCTTT	CASRRISGTENTEAFF
NA	14	TRBV7-2	TRBJ1-3	NA	TGTGCCAGCAGCCGGGGACTTGTTGGAAACACCATATATTTT	CASSRGLVGNTIYF
many	17	TRBV3-1	TRBJ1-2	NA	TGTGCCAGCAGCCCGAGCAGGGTGGAGAACAAGAACTATGGCTACACCTTC	CASSPSRVENKNYGYTF
many	16	TRBV10-3	TRBJ1-1	NA	TGTGCCATCAGGGTAACAGGAGGGGGGCTGAACACTGAAGCTTTCTTT	CAIRVTGGGLNTEAFF
few	15	TRBV7-2	TRBJ2-1	NA	TGTGCCAGCAGCTTGCTAGCGAACTCCTACAATGAGCAGTTCTTC	CASSLLANSYNEQFF
NA	17	TRBV15	TRBJ2-1	TRBD1	TGTGCCACCAGCAGGCCCATCGGGACAGGGGGCTTTGGTGAGCAGTTCTTC	CATSRPIGTGGFGEQFF
few	16	TRBV6-1	TRBJ2-1	TRBD2	TGTGCCAGGCGACGGACTAGCGGGGGGGGGTATAATGAGCAGTTCTTC	CARRRTSGGGYNEQFF
NA	15	TRBV5-1	TRBJ2-7	TRBD2	TGCGCCAGCAGCTTGGTGGCTAGCGGGACTGTCGAGCAGTACTTC	CASSLVASGTVEQYF
few	10	TRBV10-3	TRBJ1-2	NA	TGTGCCATCAGGGGGGGTGGCTACACCTTC	CAIRGGGYTF
many	14	TRBV27	TRBJ2-1	NA	TGTGCCAGCAGTTCCCCAAGGCGATACAATGAGCAGTTCTTC	CASSSPRRYNEQFF
few	12	TRBV18	TRBJ2-3	NA	TGTGCCAGCTCACCACGCCCAGATACGCAGTATTTT	CASSPRPDTQYF
many	14	TRBV29-1	TRBJ2-3	NA	TGCAGCGGCGATGGGTACGGGTACACAGATACGCAGTATTTT	CSGDGYGYTDTQYF
few	16	TRBV12-3/TRBV12-4	TRBJ2-6	TRBD1	TGTGCCAGCACCGGGACAGCAGCATCTGGGGCCAACGTCCTGACTTTC	CASTGTAASGANVLTF
many	13	TRBV20-1	TRBJ2-3	TRBD2	TGCAGTGCTAGGGGGGGACTAGCGGGATCTGGGTATTTT	CSARGGLAGSGYF
NA	16	TRBV12-3/TRBV12-4	TRBJ2-2	TRBD1	TGTGCCAGCAGTACCCGGGACAGGGGGAACACCGGGGAGCTGTTTTTT	CASSTRDRGNTGELFF
NA	14	TRBV7-2	TRBJ2-3	NA	TGTGCCAGCAGCTCGCGGCCCCGGGGAGATACGCAGTATTTT	CASSSRPRGDTQYF
NA	15	TRBV3-1	TRBJ1-1	TRBD1	TGTGCCAGCAGCCCTATCCAGGACAGGGAGGGTGAAGCTTTCTTT	CASSPIQDREGEAFF
NA	13	TRBV13	TRBJ2-7	NA	TGTGCCAGCAGCTCGATTAGCTCCTACGAGCAGTACTTC	CASSSISSYEQYF
many	14	TRBV7-3	TRBJ1-1	NA	TGTGCCAGCAGCTTAAGTCAGGGGAACACTGAAGCTTTCTTT	CASSLSQGNTEAFF
few	10	TRBV21-1	TRBJ2-3	NA	TGTGCCAGACGGTGGGATACGCAGTATTTT	CARRWDTQYF
NA	14	TRBV25-1	TRBJ2-7	NA	TGTGCCAGCAGTGAATCAGTCTTTCCCAACGAGCAGTACTTC	CASSESVFPNEQYF
many	17	TRBV5-5	TRBJ2-5	TRBD2	TGTGCCAGCAGCGTAACGGGACTAGCGGGAGGGATAGAGACCCAGTACTTC	CASSVTGLAGGIETQYF
few	16	TRBV7-9	TRBJ2-7	TRBD1	TGTGCCAGCAGCCCACCGGGACAGGGGACTATGTACGAGCAGTACTTC	CASSPPGQGTMYEQYF
NA	16	TRBV5-1	TRBJ2-1	NA	TGCGCCAGCAGCTTGTTCCTCACGGGCTCCTACAATGAGCAGTTCTTC	CASSLFLTGSYNEQFF
few	14	TRBV12-3/TRBV12-4	TRBJ2-1	TRBD2	TGTGCCAGCAGCCCCCCCCCTACTAGCGGGTTGCGGTTCTTC	CASSPPPTSGLRFF
NA	15	TRBV12-3/TRBV12-4	TRBJ2-5	TRBD2	TGTGCCAGCAGTTTAGCGGGGGGGGAAGTAGAGACCCAGTACTTC	CASSLAGGEVETQYF
few	10	TRBV20-1	TRBJ1-2	NA	TGCAGTGCTAGGATCGATGGCTACACCTTC	CSARIDGYTF
NA	14	TRBV5-1	TRBJ2-5	NA	TGCGCCAGCAGCATTCGACCCCACCGTGAGGCCCAGTACTTC	CASSIRPHREAQYF
NA	16	TRBV6-5	TRBJ2-5	TRBD2	TGTGCCAGCAGTTACTCGCGGGGGGCCACCCAAGAGACCCAGTACTTC	CASSYSRGATQETQYF
few	15	TRBV6-1	TRBJ2-3	NA	TGTGCCAGCAGTGAGGGGCAGGGTGGATCAGATACGCAGTATTTT	CASSEGQGGSDTQYF
few	12	TRBV12-3/TRBV12-4	TRBJ1-2	NA	TGTGCCAGCGGGGACCTCAGCTATGGCTACACCTTC	CASGDLSYGYTF
NA	16	TRBV4-1	TRBJ2-2	NA	TGCGCCAGCAGCCAAGATATCCCTCCCAACACCGGGGAGCTGTTTTTT	CASSQDIPPNTGELFF
NA	13	TRBV10-3	TRBJ2-1	TRBD1	TGTGCCATCAAGAGGGGGCCCTACAATGAGCAGTTCTTC	CAIKRGPYNEQFF
many	15	TRBV20-1	TRBJ1-2	NA	TGCAGTGCCGCCCGTATCTTGGGGTCGGGCTATGGCTACACCTTC	CSAARILGSGYGYTF
NA	13	TRBV6-5	TRBJ2-7	NA	TGTGCCAGCAGTTACACCAGGGTTGGGGAGCAGTACTTC	CASSYTRVGEQYF
few	18	TRBV12-3/TRBV12-4	TRBJ2-3	NA	TGTGCCAGCAGTGTCGTCCCCTCCCCGACTAGGCGCACAGATACGCAGTATTTT	CASSVVPSPTRRTDTQYF
few	14	TRBV25-1	TRBJ1-1	NA	TGTGCCAGCAGTGAATGGAACAGCTTGTTTGAAGCTTTCTTT	CASSEWNSLFEAFF
few	16	TRBV6-5	TRBJ2-7	TRBD1	TGTGCCAGCATTAGTATTGGGACAGGGGATTCCTACGAGCAGTACTTC	CASISIGTGDSYEQYF
NA	12	TRBV6-6	TRBJ2-7	TRBD2	TGTGCCAGCCGGGAGGGGGACTACGAGCAGTACTTC	CASREGDYEQYF
NA	13	TRBV5-8	TRBJ1-1	NA	TGTGCCAGCAGTTTTTCAGCGAACACTGAAGCTTTCTTT	CASSFSANTEAFF
few	14	TRBV5-6	TRBJ1-1	NA	TGTGCCAGCAGCCCTATCTCATCGAGAACTGAAGTTTTCTTT	CASSPISSRTEVFF
many	12	TRBV5-5	TRBJ2-1	TRBD1	TGTGCCAGCAGCTACCGGGACAGGGAGCAGTTCTTC	CASSYRDREQFF
few	12	TRBV27	TRBJ2-7	NA	TGTGCCAGCAGTTTATCAGGAGGGATTAAAATCTTC	CASSLSGGIKIF